This TCR beta chain was recovered during a study of T cell changes during pregnancy in multiple sclerosis. The CDR3 is 15 amino acids. From germline, CDR1 is WNHNN and CDR2 SYGVQD (reference sequence). Trimming shortened V by 3 bases and J by 5 bases, and 16 bases separated the two germline ends. Profiled with immunoSEQ multiplex PCR; TCRdb holds only in-frame clones, not every one. The sample yields under 25,000 clones, about 88% seen once. The rearrangement links TRBV10-1 to TRBJ2-5; a weak D match, TRBD2 (6 bases). Sequencing used CD8+ T cells from peripheral blood mononuclear cells, obtained after pregnancy. The source is a female donor with multiple sclerosis, enrolled in a pregnancy study. The CDR3 DNA is TGCGCCAGCAGTGAAGGCGGGGCCCCCCGGGAGACCCAGTACTTC. This sequence encodes CASSEGGAPRETQYF.